A single sample gave rise to the 29 T cell receptor beta chains below, sequenced in a study of blood T cell repertoires in COVID-19. TCRdb's table, derived via immunoSEQ multiplex PCR, lists solely in-frame clones and lacks some. The sample includes 80,000 or so clones, 86% of them seen just once. The source material was peripheral blood. These receptors all stem from a human donor in a cohort sampled during active COVID-19.

The rearrangement joins TRBV7-3 to TRBJ1-1, with TRBD1 matching over 8 bases. Trimming at V came to 5 bases and at J to 0 bases, leaving 2 bases not matched to a gene. The CDR3 has 14 residues. Looked up from germline, CDR1 is SGHTA and CDR2 is FQGTGA. This chain's CDR3 is CASSPGGVNTEAFF. The CDR3, as DNA: TGTGCCAGCAGCCCAGGGGGCGTGAACACTGAAGCTTTCTTT.

The V gene is TRBV7-9, the J gene TRBJ2-7, with a possible D match to TRBD2 (5 bases). Trimming pared 5 bases from V and 4 bases from J, leaving 12 bases between. The CDR3 loop spans 13 amino acids. Germline CDR1 SEHNR, CDR2 FQNEAQ (reference sequence). The CDR3 bases are TGTGCCAGCAGCCCGACCGGGGTTTACGAGCAGTACTTC. Amino acid sequence: CASSPTGVYEQYF.

V is TRBV7-8 and J is TRBJ2-7; 8 bases agree with TRBD1. J gave up 4 bases and V 0 bases, and 5 bases lay outside the gene matches. Germline-derived CDR1 and CDR2 are SGHVS and FQNEAQ. The CDR3 has 15 residues. The CDR3 DNA reads as TGTGCCAGCAGCTTAGCGCACCAGGGGGCTTACGAGCAGTACTTC. Translated, it gives CASSLAHQGAYEQYF.

This clone occurred a few times. This sequence joins TRBV10-2 and TRBJ1-5, with a tentative D call TRBD1 (5 bases). Trimming pared 3 bases from V and 2 bases from J, leaving 11 bases between. The CDR3 contains 15 residues. Germline assignment: CDR1 WSHSY and CDR2 SAAADI. The CDR3 coding sequence is TGCGCCAGCAGTGATGTGGGGGGAGGCAATCAGCCCCAGCATTTT. Amino acids: CASSDVGGGNQPQHF.

This clone was counted once. The V gene is TRBV7-8, the J gene TRBJ1-5; D unclear. The CDR3 spans 13 residues. The V end was cut by 3 bases, the J end by 2 bases, with 5 bases between. Germline-derived CDR1 and CDR2 are SGHVS and FQNEAQ. This CDR3 reads CASSFPGNQPQHF. DNA for the CDR3: TGTGCCAGCAGCTTTCCGGGCAATCAGCCCCAGCATTTT.

V and J are TRBV18 and TRBJ2-2, with 13 bases fitting TRBD2. CDR1 is KGHSH, CDR2 LQKENI, per germline. Trimming cost V 5 bases and J 5 bases; bases outside gene matches: 5. The CDR3 covers 16 residues. The DNA of the CDR3 is TGTGCCAGCTCAACTGGACTAGCGGGAGAAACCGGGGAGCTGTTTTTT. Translating gives CASSTGLAGETGELFF.

V and J are TRBV11-2 and TRBJ1-6; TRBD1 aligns across 8 bases. The germline gives CDR1 SGHAT, CDR2 FQNNGV. The CDR3 contains 18 residues. V lost 5 bases, J lost 2 bases, and 11 bases stayed unmatched. CDR3: CASSNSRQGIAYNSPLHF. The CDR3 DNA sequence: TGTGCCAGCAGCAACTCCCGACAGGGGATTGCCTATAATTCACCCCTCCACTTT.

The chain has TRBV9 and TRBJ2-5, with 8 bases aligning to TRBD2. V dropped 2 bases and J dropped 3; count of bases not matched to a gene: 3. The CDR3 extends over 14 amino acids. The germline V gene has CDR1 SGDLS and CDR2 YYNGEE. DNA of the CDR3: TGTGCCAGCAGCGTTAGGGGACTAGAAGAGACCCAGTACTTC. Protein product: CASSVRGLEETQYF.

The CDR3 region is CASSPQGPEQFF. The CDR3 nucleotides are TGTGCCAGCTCACCTCAGGGCCCTGAGCAGTTCTTC. The chain employs TRBV18 and TRBJ2-1; maybe TRBD1 (5 bases). This CDR3 spans 12 amino acids. Germline CDR1 is KGHSH and CDR2 is LQKENI. Trimming took off 3 bases at V and 9 bases at J, with 9 bases between the two ends.

The chain couples TRBV7-2 to TRBJ1-5; no clear D. In germline, CDR1 is SGHTA, CDR2 FQGNSA. Trimming left V 5 bases short and J 2 bases short, with 13 bases between. This CDR3 has 15 residues. The CDR3 DNA follows: TGTGCCAGCAGCCTACAGTTAAGTGGCAATCAGCCCCAGCATTTT. Its translation: CASSLQLSGNQPQHF.

The chain is built from TRBV29-1 and TRBJ2-2, with TRBD2 identical over 10 bases. The CDR3 covers 15 residues. The ends lost 2 bases at V and 6 bases at J; junction bases unmatched: 6. Germline V lookup: CDR1 SQVTM, CDR2 ANQGSEA. CDR3 coding DNA: TGCAGCGTTGAAAGCCTAGCGGGAGTTCCCGGGGAGCTGTTTTTT. Amino acids: CSVESLAGVPGELFF.

V and J are TRBV5-6 and TRBJ1-3; possible D gene TRBD1, 6 bases. Germline CDR1 SGHDT, CDR2 YYEEEE. Trimming shortened V by 7 bases and J by 2 bases, and 13 bases separated the two germline ends. The CDR3 totals 14 residues. The CDR3 DNA reads as TGTGCCAGCGTCGAAAGGGGGACTGGAAACACCATATATTTT. Translated, it gives CASVERGTGNTIYF.

The chain has TRBV7-3 and TRBJ2-1, with D maybe TRBD2 (5 bases). Trimming removed 5 bases at V and 5 bases at J, with 19 bases between. The V gene's germline CDR1 is SGHTA and CDR2 FQGTGA. The CDR3 is 16 residues long. The CDR3 coding sequence is TGTGCCAGCAGCCCCGGTGATAGCGTGAGGAACAATGAGCAGTTCTTC. Translating it yields CASSPGDSVRNNEQFF.

This sequence joins TRBV21-1 and TRBJ2-1; TRBD1 is the table's D call and was not checked against the DNA. TRBV21-1 is deemed a pseudogene. This CDR3 spans 13 amino acids. The chain's CDR3 is CASSKGPGNEQFF. CDR3 coding DNA: TGTGCCAGCAGCAAAGGACCAGGAAATGAGCAGTTCTTC.

This chain uses TRBV6-5 with TRBJ1-2, with unresolved D. The CDR3 is made up of 12 amino acids. V was clipped by 7 bases and J by 0 bases, with 6 bases between them. Per the germline V gene, CDR1 is MNHEY and CDR2 is SVGAGI. This CDR3 reads CASTGANYGYTF. The CDR3, as DNA: TGTGCCAGCACCGGAGCTAACTATGGCTACACCTTC.

The rearrangement uses TRBV12-3 or TRBV12-4 and TRBJ1-1, with D unclear. This CDR3 is 13 amino acids long. The V and J ends lost 1 base and 7 bases respectively, with 10 bases between them. CDR3: CASSLDLYIEAFF. The CDR3 bases are TGTGCCAGCAGTTTAGACCTGTACATTGAAGCTTTCTTT.

The CDR3 loop is CASSLGSSVGELFF. DNA for the CDR3: TGTGCCAGCAGTCTCGGGAGTTCCGTCGGGGAGCTGTTTTTT. The rearrangement uses TRBV6-2 or TRBV6-3 and TRBJ2-2, with D possibly matching TRBD2 (6 bases). Germline CDR1 reads MNHEY; CDR2 reads SVGEGT. V was cut by 5 bases and J by 7 bases, with 14 bases left in between. This CDR3 is 14 amino acids long.

The rearrangement links TRBV5-1 to TRBJ1-4, with 7 bases lining up with TRBD1. CDR3 length: 16 amino acids. With V trimmed by 4 bases and J by 5 bases, 11 bases remained unmatched. Germline values: CDR1 SGHRS, CDR2 YFSETQ. Written as DNA, the CDR3 is TGCGCCAGCAGCCCGATAATACAGGGGCGGAATGAAAAACTGTTTTTT. Encoded protein: CASSPIIQGRNEKLFF.

The V and J genes are TRBV9 and TRBJ1-5; D may be TRBD1 (5 bases). V lost 0 bases and J 4 bases, leaving 8 bases between the germline ends. CDR3 size: 14 residues. CDR1 is SGDLS and CDR2 is YYNGEE in the germline V gene. CDR3 region: CASSVDGANQPQHF. The CDR3 DNA is TGTGCCAGCAGCGTAGATGGGGCTAATCAGCCCCAGCATTTT. Complete variable domain (other parts from reference TRBV9 and TRBJ1-5): DSGVTQTPKHLITATGQRVTLRCSPRSGDLSVYWYQQSLDQGLQFLIQYYNGEERAKGNILERFSAQQFPDLHSELNLSSLELGDSALYFCASSVDGANQPQHFGDGTRLSIL.

The chain recombines TRBV6-2 or TRBV6-3 with TRBJ1-2, with D perhaps matching TRBD1 (5 bases). Per germline, CDR1 MNHEY and CDR2 SVGEGT. With 5 bases removed from V and 4 bases from J, the gap between germline ends came to 20 bases. The CDR3 length is 16 residues. CDR3 in amino acids: CASSKFHQTDSYGYTF. CDR3 coding DNA: TGTGCCAGCAGTAAGTTCCATCAAACCGACAGCTATGGCTACACCTTC.

V usage is TRBV24-1 and J usage is TRBJ2-3; D might be TRBD2 (5 bases). The CDR3 loop spans 14 amino acids. Trimming removed 3 bases at V and 1 base at J, with 7 bases between. Germline-derived CDR1 and CDR2 are KGHDR and SFDVKD. CDR3 nucleotides: TGTGCCACCAGTGATCGGCGGGGCACAGATACGCAGTATTTT. Encoded protein: CATSDRRGTDTQYF.

The chain links TRBV9 to TRBJ1-2; D is unresolved. This CDR3 contains 13 residues. V was cut by 4 bases and J by 0 bases, with 7 bases left in between. Germline lookup yields CDR1 SGDLS and CDR2 YYNGEE. This chain's CDR3 is CASSPLANYGYTF. CDR3 DNA sequence: TGTGCCAGCAGCCCCCTCGCTAACTATGGCTACACCTTC.

This clone has a single count. This chain links TRBV5-4 with TRBJ2-7, with D tentatively TRBD1 (5 bases). CDR1 SGHNT and CDR2 YYREEE come from the germline V gene (reference sequence). Trimming shortened V by 0 bases and J by 1 base, and 11 bases separated the two germline ends. The length of the CDR3 is 15 residues. CDR3 protein: CASSLVGPGSYEQYF. CDR3 sequence (DNA): TGTGCCAGCAGCTTGGTGGGGCCAGGATCCTACGAGCAGTACTTC.

In its sample, this clone was seen once. The chain uses TRBV29-1 and TRBJ1-6; TRBD1 might be the D (5 bases). The length of the CDR3 is 15 residues. Germline V CDR1 and CDR2: SQVTM, ANQGSEA. V was shortened by 5 bases and J by 0 bases, with 11 bases between the two germline ends. The CDR3 region is CSVRVDSSYNSPLHF. Here the CDR3 DNA reads TGCAGCGTTCGCGTCGACAGCTCCTATAATTCACCCCTCCACTTT. The variable domain in full, with the rest retrieved from reference TRBV29-1 and TRBJ1-6, is SAVISQKPSRDICQRGTSLTIQCQVDSQVTMMFWYRQQPGQSLTLIATANQGSEATYESGFVIDKFPISRPNLTFSTLTVSNMSPEDSSIYLCSVRVDSSYNSPLHFGNGTRLTVT.

The V and J genes are TRBV28 and TRBJ1-4; possibly TRBD1 for D (5 bases). Germline V CDR1 and CDR2: MDHEN, SYDVKM. V was shortened by 2 bases and J by 0 bases, with 13 bases between the two germline ends. This CDR3 comprises 17 residues. CDR3 amino acids: CASSLGGIAATNEKLFF. For the CDR3, the DNA is TGTGCCAGCAGTTTAGGGGGGATAGCTGCAACTAATGAAAAACTGTTTTTT. The full variable domain, rest sourced from reference TRBV28 and TRBJ1-4, is DVKVTQSSRYLVKRTGEKVFLECVQDMDHENMFWYRQDPGLGLRLIYFSYDVKMKEKGDIPEGYSVSREKKERFSLILESASTNQTSMYLCASSLGGIAATNEKLFFGSGTQLSVL.

This chain uses TRBV28 with TRBJ2-3; D unclear. V was trimmed by 10 bases and J by 1 base, leaving 15 bases between them. This CDR3 spans 14 amino acids. Looked up from germline, CDR1 is MDHEN and CDR2 is SYDVKM. CDR3 region: CATLSGDGTDTQYF. In DNA form, the CDR3 reads TGTGCCACCCTGTCTGGAGATGGCACAGATACGCAGTATTTT. The full variable domain, completed using reference TRBV28 and TRBJ2-3, is DVKVTQSSRYLVKRTGEKVFLECVQDMDHENMFWYRQDPGLGLRLIYFSYDVKMKEKGDIPEGYSVSREKKERFSLILESASTNQTSMYLCATLSGDGTDTQYFGPGTRLTVL.

The CDR3, as DNA: TGTGCCAGCAGTTCAGACAGGGGAGCGGATGAAAAACTGTTTTTT. Translated: CASSSDRGADEKLFF. The rearrangement links TRBV7-9 to TRBJ1-4; 8 nucleotides line up with TRBD1. V shed 6 bases and J 6 bases; nucleotides not matched to a gene: 9. Germline V CDR1 and CDR2: SEHNR, FQNEAQ (reference sequence). The CDR3 length is 15 residues.

The rearrangement links TRBV5-1 to TRBJ1-1; TRBD1 might be the D (5 bases). V was pared by 0 bases and J by 1 base, with 7 bases between. The CDR3 loop spans 14 amino acids. Germline values: CDR1 SGHRS, CDR2 YFSETQ. The CDR3 is CASSLAGENTEAFF. The CDR3 region has the DNA TGCGCCAGCAGCTTGGCGGGGGAGAACACTGAAGCTTTCTTT.

This chain connects TRBV4-1 to TRBJ2-3, with 9 bases lining up with TRBD2. Germline V gene data show CDR1 as MGHRA and CDR2 as YSYEKL. This CDR3 is built from 18 residues. Trimming cost V 0 bases and J 2 bases; bases outside gene matches: 9. CDR3: CASSQDLERGAATDTQYF. The DNA of the CDR3 is TGCGCCAGCAGCCAAGATCTAGAGCGGGGGGCCGCCACAGATACGCAGTATTTT.